Listed below are T cell receptor beta chains from one sample, sequenced in a study of blood T cell repertoires in COVID-19. Sequenced by immunoSEQ multiplex PCR; TCRdb stores in-frame clones only, minus some. The sample consists of about 330,000 clones, about 82% of them appearing once. Sequencing input: peripheral blood. These receptors all stem from a woman between 50 and 59 years old with acute or convalescent COVID-19. Both conserved end residues are part of each CDR3. A D gene is named only where the DNA matches it firmly. Expanded clones get a size class; other rows say once, few or many, or leave the size out.

d_call: .
v_call: TRBV30
clone_size: .
j_call: TRBJ2-3
cdr3_nt: TGTGCCTGGAGTGTGGGGGCGGCAGGGAAGGGTGGCACAGATACGCAGTATTTT
cdr3_aa: CAWSVGAAGKGGTDTQYF

d_call: .
v_call: TRBV27
clone_size: .
j_call: TRBJ1-5
cdr3_nt: TGTGCCAGCAGTGACAGGTATAGCAATCAGCCCCAGCATTTT
cdr3_aa: CASSDRYSNQPQHF

d_call: .
v_call: TRBV12-5
clone_size: .
j_call: TRBJ1-1
cdr3_nt: TGTGCTAGTGGTTTGGCCCTTGGTCAGGTCGGCTTGAACACTGAAGCTTTCTTT
cdr3_aa: CASGLALGQVGLNTEAFF

d_call: TRBD1
v_call: TRBV27
clone_size: .
j_call: TRBJ2-7
cdr3_nt: TGTGCCAGCTCCCCAGGGGGCCTCTCCTACGAGCAGTACTTC
cdr3_aa: CASSPGGLSYEQYF

d_call: TRBD2
v_call: TRBV9
clone_size: once
j_call: TRBJ2-7
cdr3_nt: TGTGCCGGGGGCGGGGGGTGGTACGAGCAGTACTTC
cdr3_aa: CAGGGGWYEQYF

d_call: TRBD1
v_call: TRBV18
clone_size: few
j_call: TRBJ2-7
cdr3_nt: TGTGCCAGCTCACCTTCCTCCGGGACAGGGTTTAACGAGCAGTACTTC
cdr3_aa: CASSPSSGTGFNEQYF

d_call: .
v_call: TRBV24-1
clone_size: .
j_call: TRBJ2-4
cdr3_nt: TGTGCCACCAGTGATGTTAGCGGTCCCGGGGACATTCAGTACTTC
cdr3_aa: CATSDVSGPGDIQYF

d_call: TRBD2
v_call: TRBV27
clone_size: .
j_call: TRBJ2-7
cdr3_nt: TGTGCCAGCACCATCATAGCGGGAGGGAAGTACGAGCAGTACTTC
cdr3_aa: CASTIIAGGKYEQYF

d_call: TRBD1
v_call: TRBV7-3
clone_size: .
j_call: TRBJ1-1
cdr3_nt: TGTGCCAGCAGTTGGACCGGGACAGGAGGCGCTGAAGCTTTCTTT
cdr3_aa: CASSWTGTGGAEAFF

d_call: TRBD2
v_call: TRBV27
clone_size: .
j_call: TRBJ2-3
cdr3_nt: TGTGCCAGCAGTATACGGACTAGCGGGAGGGCCCTCGATACGCAGTATTTT
cdr3_aa: CASSIRTSGRALDTQYF

d_call: .
v_call: TRBV10-2
clone_size: .
j_call: TRBJ1-5
cdr3_nt: TGCGCCAGCAGTGAGTCGTACAGCCTTGCTAGCAATCAGCCCCAGCATTTT
cdr3_aa: CASSESYSLASNQPQHF

d_call: .
v_call: TRBV7-7
clone_size: .
j_call: TRBJ2-5
cdr3_nt: TGTGCTAGCAGCCCAACGACAGTGCGGGAGACCCAGTACTTC
cdr3_aa: CASSPTTVRETQYF

d_call: .
v_call: TRBV10-3
clone_size: .
j_call: TRBJ1-3
cdr3_nt: TGTGCCATCAGCACAGCCTCTGGAAACACCATATATTTT
cdr3_aa: CAISTASGNTIYF

d_call: .
v_call: TRBV5-1
clone_size: .
j_call: TRBJ2-7
cdr3_nt: TGCGCCAGCAGCTTCCTCGGGGACTACGAGCAGTACTTC
cdr3_aa: CASSFLGDYEQYF

d_call: .
v_call: TRBV11-1
clone_size: .
j_call: TRBJ1-4
cdr3_nt: TGTGCCAGCAGCCCGAGCCCCGCCGGGGATGAAAAACTGTTTTTT
cdr3_aa: CASSPSPAGDEKLFF

d_call: TRBD2
v_call: TRBV5-1
clone_size: many
j_call: TRBJ2-5
cdr3_nt: TGCGCCAGCAGCTTAGAACTAGCGACCCCGGAGACCCAGTACTTC
cdr3_aa: CASSLELATPETQYF

d_call: .
v_call: TRBV7-3
clone_size: .
j_call: TRBJ2-1
cdr3_nt: TGTGCCAGCAGCTTAGGAGCGGGCTCCTACAATGAGCAGTTCTTC
cdr3_aa: CASSLGAGSYNEQFF

d_call: TRBD1
v_call: TRBV6-6
clone_size: .
j_call: TRBJ1-1
cdr3_nt: TGTGCCAGCATGAGGGGGCTCGTGAACACTGAAGCTTTCTTT
cdr3_aa: CASMRGLVNTEAFF

d_call: .
v_call: TRBV2
clone_size: .
j_call: TRBJ2-2
cdr3_nt: TGTGCCAGCATGGGAGGACTAAACACCGGGGAGCTGTTTTTT
cdr3_aa: CASMGGLNTGELFF

d_call: TRBD2
v_call: TRBV19
clone_size: .
j_call: TRBJ2-2
cdr3_nt: TGTGCCAGTAGTATAATCGGACTAGCGGGAGGGCCGGGCACCGGGGAGCTGTTTTTT
cdr3_aa: CASSIIGLAGGPGTGELFF

d_call: TRBD2
v_call: TRBV28
clone_size: .
j_call: TRBJ2-2
cdr3_nt: TGTGCCAGCAGGCGCCCCGGGACTAGGATCGGGGAGCTGTTTTTT
cdr3_aa: CASRRPGTRIGELFF

d_call: TRBD2
v_call: TRBV7-8
clone_size: .
j_call: TRBJ2-7
cdr3_nt: TGTGCCAGCAGAACTAGCTTACGGGAGGGGTCCTACGAGCAGTACTTC
cdr3_aa: CASRTSLREGSYEQYF

d_call: .
v_call: TRBV27
clone_size: few
j_call: TRBJ1-3
cdr3_nt: TGTGCCAGCAGTTTACCAGGTCTAACTGGAAACACCATATATTTT
cdr3_aa: CASSLPGLTGNTIYF

d_call: TRBD2
v_call: TRBV9
clone_size: .
j_call: TRBJ2-3
cdr3_nt: TGTGCCAGCAGCGAGAGACTAGCGGGAGGTGTAGATACGCAGTATTTT
cdr3_aa: CASSERLAGGVDTQYF

d_call: .
v_call: TRBV19
clone_size: .
j_call: TRBJ1-2
cdr3_nt: TGTGCCAGTAGTACAATACCCGGGAAACGGACGGACTATGGCTACACCTTC
cdr3_aa: CASSTIPGKRTDYGYTF

d_call: .
v_call: TRBV3-1/TRBV3-2
clone_size: .
j_call: TRBJ1-2
cdr3_nt: TGTGCCAGCAGCCATGGGCAGGGTGTTCGTGGGGGCTACACCTTC
cdr3_aa: CASSHGQGVRGGYTF

d_call: TRBD2
v_call: TRBV2
clone_size: .
j_call: TRBJ2-3
cdr3_nt: TGTGCCAGCAGTGAACCAGCTAGCGGGAGGACAACAGATACGCAGTATTTT
cdr3_aa: CASSEPASGRTTDTQYF

d_call: TRBD1
v_call: TRBV29-1
clone_size: .
j_call: TRBJ1-1
cdr3_nt: TGCAGCGCCCAGGGCGGCAGGGGGCGTGTGGCCACTGAAGCTTTCTTT
cdr3_aa: CSAQGGRGRVATEAFF

d_call: TRBD1
v_call: TRBV5-1
clone_size: .
j_call: TRBJ1-5
cdr3_nt: TGCGCCAGCAGTCGACAGGGGGATCAGCCCCAGCATTTT
cdr3_aa: CASSRQGDQPQHF

d_call: .
v_call: TRBV5-1
clone_size: .
j_call: TRBJ2-3
cdr3_nt: TGCGCCAGCAGCTTGGGTCTAGCTGACAGCACAGATACGCAGTATTTT
cdr3_aa: CASSLGLADSTDTQYF

d_call: TRBD2
v_call: TRBV5-1
clone_size: .
j_call: TRBJ2-1
cdr3_nt: TGCGCCAGCAGCCACCCGGGACTAGCGTCCTACAATGAGCAGTTCTTC
cdr3_aa: CASSHPGLASYNEQFF

d_call: .
v_call: TRBV27
clone_size: .
j_call: TRBJ2-3
cdr3_nt: TGTGCCAGCAGTCTCGAGACAGGAGGTGAAGATACGCAGTATTTT
cdr3_aa: CASSLETGGEDTQYF

d_call: .
v_call: TRBV28
clone_size: .
j_call: TRBJ1-1
cdr3_nt: TGTGCCAGCAGTTTATTGGGGCCTTTTGAAGCTTTCTTT
cdr3_aa: CASSLLGPFEAFF

d_call: TRBD2
v_call: TRBV27
clone_size: .
j_call: TRBJ2-5
cdr3_nt: TGTGCCAGCAGTTTCTCTGGACTAGCGGGACGGGAGACCCAGTACTTC
cdr3_aa: CASSFSGLAGRETQYF

d_call: .
v_call: TRBV5-1
clone_size: once
j_call: TRBJ2-6
cdr3_nt: TGCGCCAGCAGTTATGTTTCCTCTGGGGCCAACGTCCTGACTTTC
cdr3_aa: CASSYVSSGANVLTF

d_call: .
v_call: TRBV4-3
clone_size: .
j_call: TRBJ1-3
cdr3_nt: TGCGCCAGCAGCCAAGATGGGAGGGCGTCGGCTGGAAACACCATATATTTT
cdr3_aa: CASSQDGRASAGNTIYF

d_call: .
v_call: TRBV7-3
clone_size: .
j_call: TRBJ2-7
cdr3_nt: TGTGCCAGCAGCTCAATATCCAGGCAGAGCCTCTCCTACGAGCAGTACTTC
cdr3_aa: CASSSISRQSLSYEQYF

d_call: .
v_call: TRBV28
clone_size: .
j_call: TRBJ1-2
cdr3_nt: TGTGCCAGCAGGGCAGGGAGGGCCGGGGGCTACACCTTC
cdr3_aa: CASRAGRAGGYTF

d_call: TRBD2
v_call: TRBV5-5
clone_size: .
j_call: TRBJ2-3
cdr3_nt: TGTGCCAGCAGCTCGAGGGTAGCGGGAGTGGCAGATACGCAGTATTTT
cdr3_aa: CASSSRVAGVADTQYF

d_call: TRBD1
v_call: TRBV7-2
clone_size: .
j_call: TRBJ1-5
cdr3_nt: TGTGCCAGCAGCTTTACAGGGGTCTGGGGTCAGCCCCAGCATTTT
cdr3_aa: CASSFTGVWGQPQHF

d_call: TRBD1
v_call: TRBV13
clone_size: .
j_call: TRBJ2-7
cdr3_nt: TGTGCCAGCAGCTTTGGCCAGGGGGCTCGCGAGCAGTACTTC
cdr3_aa: CASSFGQGAREQYF

d_call: .
v_call: TRBV7-8
clone_size: .
j_call: TRBJ2-1
cdr3_nt: TGTGCCAGCAGGCGAAGTAGCAATGAGCAGTTCTTC
cdr3_aa: CASRRSSNEQFF

d_call: TRBD1
v_call: TRBV5-1
clone_size: .
j_call: TRBJ1-2
cdr3_nt: TGCGCCAGCAGCGGGGGACAGGGGCAGGGCTATGGCTACACCTTC
cdr3_aa: CASSGGQGQGYGYTF

d_call: TRBD1
v_call: TRBV6-2/TRBV6-3
clone_size: .
j_call: TRBJ1-1
cdr3_nt: TGTGCCAGCAGTCGACAGGGGGCTGCTGACACTGAAGCTTTCTTT
cdr3_aa: CASSRQGAADTEAFF

d_call: TRBD1
v_call: TRBV14
clone_size: .
j_call: TRBJ1-4
cdr3_nt: TGTGCCAGCAGCAAAACCGCAGGGGGATCCGAAAAACTGTTTTTT
cdr3_aa: CASSKTAGGSEKLFF

d_call: .
v_call: TRBV6-6
clone_size: .
j_call: TRBJ1-6
cdr3_nt: TGTGCCAGCAGTTACTCGGTAGGGGATAATTCACCCCTCCACTTT
cdr3_aa: CASSYSVGDNSPLHF

d_call: .
v_call: TRBV2
clone_size: .
j_call: TRBJ2-3
cdr3_nt: TGTGCCAGCAGTGGCGGGTCCGGGGATACGCAGTATTTT
cdr3_aa: CASSGGSGDTQYF

d_call: TRBD2
v_call: TRBV7-3
clone_size: .
j_call: TRBJ2-3
cdr3_nt: TGTGCCAGCAGCTTAGTCCTAGCGGGAGGGACAGATACGCAGTATTTT
cdr3_aa: CASSLVLAGGTDTQYF

d_call: TRBD1
v_call: TRBV29-1
clone_size: few
j_call: TRBJ2-1
cdr3_nt: TGCAGCGTGGACAGGGAATACAATGAGCAGTTCTTC
cdr3_aa: CSVDREYNEQFF

d_call: .
v_call: TRBV4-3
clone_size: .
j_call: TRBJ2-3
cdr3_nt: TGCGCCAGCAGCCAAGAAGGTGAGGAGGGGTACGGGGGCACAGATACGCAGTATTTT
cdr3_aa: CASSQEGEEGYGGTDTQYF

d_call: .
v_call: TRBV6-6
clone_size: .
j_call: TRBJ2-1
cdr3_nt: TGTGCCAGCAGCCCCGGTGGAGGGGGCAATTATGAGCAGTTCTTC
cdr3_aa: CASSPGGGGNYEQFF

d_call: .
v_call: TRBV7-2
clone_size: .
j_call: TRBJ1-2
cdr3_nt: TGTGCCAGCAGCTTAGGAATCATTGGGCAGAACTATGGCTACACCTTC
cdr3_aa: CASSLGIIGQNYGYTF

d_call: TRBD1
v_call: TRBV19
clone_size: .
j_call: TRBJ2-7
cdr3_nt: TGTGCCACCCAGGGACAGCACTCCTACGAGCAGTACTTC
cdr3_aa: CATQGQHSYEQYF

d_call: TRBD2
v_call: TRBV27
clone_size: .
j_call: TRBJ2-1
cdr3_nt: TGTGCCAGCAGCCGGACTAGCGGTGAGCAGTTCTTC
cdr3_aa: CASSRTSGEQFF

d_call: TRBD2
v_call: TRBV27
clone_size: .
j_call: TRBJ2-1
cdr3_nt: TGTGCCAGCATCTTGCGGGAGTCGAATGAGCAGTTCTTC
cdr3_aa: CASILRESNEQFF

d_call: TRBD1
v_call: TRBV27
clone_size: .
j_call: TRBJ1-6
cdr3_nt: TGTGCCAGCAGCCTTGAAGGACAGGCTAATTCACCCCTCCACTTT
cdr3_aa: CASSLEGQANSPLHF

d_call: .
v_call: TRBV9
clone_size: .
j_call: TRBJ1-2
cdr3_nt: TGTGCCAGCAGCCTCGACGGGGGAGGAAACTATGGCTACACCTTC
cdr3_aa: CASSLDGGGNYGYTF